Each of the 4 T cell receptor beta chains below was sequenced from the same sample in a study of blood T cell repertoires in COVID-19. Generated by immunoSEQ multiplex PCR, the TCRdb table keeps only in-frame clones and is missing some. The repertoire has 86,000 or so clones, roughly nine tenths of them found once; the top ten carry about 5%. The source material was peripheral blood. These receptors all stem from a man aged 50 to 59 with active or convalescent COVID-19.

The rearrangement joins TRBV5-5 to TRBJ1-6; no clear D. The CDR3 has 15 residues. Germline values: CDR1 SGHKS, CDR2 YYEKEE (reference sequence). Trimming took 2 bases from V and 0 from J, leaving 6 bases between them. CDR3 sequence reads: CASSLGSSYNSPLHF. Written as DNA, the CDR3 is TGTGCCAGCAGCTTAGGGAGCTCCTATAATTCACCCCTCCACTTT.

CDR3 nucleotide sequence: TGTGCCAGCAGTCCGTGTGTCAGTAATATCAGATTAAGCTCCTACGAGCAGTACGTC. It translates to CASSPCVSNIRLSSYEQYV. The chain couples TRBV27 to TRBJ2-7, with D unclear. The CDR3 consists of 19 residues. Germline V CDR1 and CDR2: MNHEY, SMNVEV (reference sequence). Trimming took off 5 bases at V and 0 bases at J, with 26 bases between the two ends.

This rearrangement joins TRBV21-1 to TRBJ2-1; the D segment call TRBD2 is taken from the table without a DNA check. TRBV21-1 is deemed a pseudogene. The CDR3 runs to 15 residues. The CDR3 DNA follows: TGTGCCAGCAGCAAAGAGGCGGGGATCCACAATGAGCAGTTCTTC. Amino acids: CASSKEAGIHNEQFF.

In this sample, this clone turned up a few times. This chain connects TRBV9 to TRBJ2-2; D gene uncertain. The ends were cut back, 3 bases at V and 2 bases at J, with 5 bases in the middle. The CDR3 is 13 residues long. Germline V gene lookup returns CDR1 SGDLS and CDR2 YYNGEE. The CDR3 is CASSAFNTGELFF. The DNA for the CDR3 is TGTGCCAGCAGCGCCTTTAACACCGGGGAGCTGTTTTTT.